This T cell receptor (beta chain) was recorded in a study of T-cell reconstitution after alpha-beta-depleted transplantation in children (dated by TCRdb to about 2016). With regard to the full study: T-cell immune reconstitution after TCRalphabeta/CD19-depleted allogeneic hematopoietic cell transplantation in children was quantitatively tracked in the study by means of TCR repertoire profiling.

This clonotype was recorded at least ten times. No antigen is known for it. Per-base quality was not reported, and no clone a single base away is much larger than it. Preparation of the library involved PCR. The sequencer was an Illumina HiSeq 2500. TCR libraries were prepared with molecular barcoding, using unique molecular identifiers to normalize TCRbeta repertoire quantification. The public reads were reanalyzed by TCRdb: fastp trimming at Q25, MiXCR alignment, in-frame beta chains only. Records with the same CDR3 protein are collapsed into one entry carrying the most frequent genes and DNA. In all, the sample holds about 460,000 distinct CDR3 sequences, and about 12% of those were seen once. The top ten constitute under 7% of the sample. The CDR3 numbers 12 residues from cysteine through phenylalanine. Just CDR3 DNA is preserved here, 36 bases in frame from base 1. Between the V and J ends, shortened by 4 bases and 3 bases respectively, the junction contains 7 bases. Per the germline V gene, SNHLY is the CDR1 and FYNNEI is the CDR2.

This specimen consisted of PBMCs from the stem cell graft donor, obtained from the stem cell graft. The chain links TRBV2 with TRBJ2-7; there is no confident call for the D gene. This clonotype was obtained from a human donor who donated a stem cell graft to a child with combined immunodeficiency. The CDR3 amino acid sequence is: CASSVQRYEQYF. The nucleotide sequence is TGTGCCAGCAGTGTCCAGCGCTACGAGCAGTACTTC. The full variable domain, with segments outside the CDR3 supplied by the reference TRBV2 and TRBJ2-7 proteins, appears as EPEVTQTPSHQVTQMGQEVILRCVPISNHLYFYWYRQILGQKVEFLVSFYNNEISEKSEIFDDQFSVERPDGSNFTLKIRSTKLEDSAMYFCASSVQRYEQYFGPGTRLTVT.